This TCR beta chain stems from a study of beta chain features in type 1 diabetes (dated by TCRdb to the late 2010s). General notes on the study: No differences in mean age, gender distribution, total cell number or subset yield were found between patients and healthy donors. Across all samples, 90 million to 130 million sorted cells were examined, and cell number per subset correlated strongly with RNA yield. Whereas all 28 donors provided naive and central memory subsets, regulatory and stem cell-like memory subsets were isolated from just 8 patients and about 8 healthy donors. The study compared TCRB repertoires of sorted circulating CD4+ T cell subsets between recently diagnosed type 1 diabetes patients and matched healthy donors. Results and caveats for the whole study, not just this receptor: The naive, central memory and regulatory TCRB repertoires appeared to resemble one another more closely among patients than among healthy donors. Type 1 diabetes patients showed a moderate but significant shortening of TCRB CDR3 length in all four CD4+ subsets. Because cDNA was sequenced instead of genomic DNA, highly expressing activated cells could be over-represented, though the groups showed no difference in activation or CD3 levels. Shorter templates might have been favored by PCR, but patient and control samples were amplified and corrected together, so both groups would have been affected equally by any skew. Because small numbers of individuals were included in the HLA sub-analyses, any influence of HLA type on TCRB rearrangement was left unresolved. At VDJ recombination sites, patients with type 1 diabetes made fewer insertions and deleted more nucleotides, a pattern implying thymic rearrangement abnormalities.

A single peripheral blood draw of about 116 mL on average was collected from each donor into heparinised tubes. A BD FACSAria II was used to sort naive, central memory, regulatory and stem cell-like memory CD4+ T cells with a panel that included CD45RO, CCR7, CD25, CD127, CD95 and CD27. Purity was above 98% for every sorted population. PBMCs were separated immediately by Lymphoprep density gradient centrifugation and were stained directly, without being cultured. So that batch effects would be minimized, each experiment stained and sorted samples in pairs, pairing one healthy donor with one patient. Trimmed from V: 1 base; trimmed from J: 5 bases; junction bases lacking a gene match: 5. CDR1 and CDR2 were assigned from the germline V gene (reference sequence) as SEHNR and FQNEAQ. The CDR3 goes from the cysteine to the phenylalanine over 15 residues. The read is trimmed to its CDR3 DNA, 45 bases read in frame from base 1.

The entire amount of isolated RNA was reverse transcribed using the High Capacity cDNA Reverse Transcription Kit, so the sequenced TCRB transcripts were expressed ones. Naive, central memory and regulatory T cell samples underwent deep immunoSEQ sequencing, averaging around 4 million total reads per sample. Sorted cells were lysed in RLT buffer and RNA was extracted with DNase-treated RNeasy Micro or Mini kits, depending on cell number. To prevent cross-contamination, each cell subset was processed individually, whereas patient and healthy donor samples were processed jointly. The immunoSEQ multiplex PCR was used to amplify TCRB sequences from cDNA, yielding 87-bp fragments that span the CDR3 region. Sequencing of the amplicons was performed on the Illumina HiSeq platform. The study's processing was this. Synthetic template baselines were used to correct PCR bias computationally, reads within Hamming distance 2 were collapsed, and singletons that could not be merged were discarded. Reads were aligned against IMGT so that V, D and J genes, CDR3 length and insertions or deletions at six rearrangement sites could be assigned. Clonotype counts were normalized to sorted cell number within each subset before computing true diversity and Gini coefficients with the tcR R package. The overlap coefficient, calculated on TCRB nucleotide sequences, was used to quantify repertoire sharing. Out-of-frame TCRB sequences from naive cells were analyzed to stand in for the pre-selection repertoire. TCRdb re-hosts the immuneACCESS table, in-frame sequences only. Its copies lack some clones; in the studies checked, an unresolved V gene accounts for under half of them, and the cause for the rest is not known. D and trimming were read from the DNA, whereas the V and J calls and clone size are those reported in that table. Counted in this sample were 680,000 or so clones; around 15% of them appeared once. The top ten clones comprise about 0.097% of the sample.

This clone was seen a handful of times. What antigen it recognizes has not been identified. Per-base qualities were not stored, and no clone one base away is much larger. The sample comprised naive CD4+ T cells from blood. The cell subset or site label corresponds to: true naive CD4+ T cells. The V gene is TRBV7-9 and the J gene is TRBJ1-1, with 9 middle bases fitting TRBD1. This receptor was taken from a man younger than 30 in good health. The CDR3 here reads CASSLEGQGGTEAFF. The DNA sequence follows: TGTGCCAGCAGCTTAGAGGGACAGGGAGGGACTGAAGCTTTCTTT.